One and the same sample provided the 18 T cell receptor beta chains below, sequenced in a study of T cell repertoires in cytomegalovirus infection. Each CDR3 protein gets one entry after TCRdb re-called the reads with MiXCR. Here the sample spans 85,000 to 130,000 distinct CDR3 sequences, about 25% being singletons. The sample comprised CD8+ T cells from PBMCs. These TCRs come from a human donor in good health (CMV status not recorded). Some clones in this sample may be carry-over from other donors' samples.

In its sample, this clonotype was seen many times. The gene calls are TRBV7-9 and TRBJ2-6; D is possibly TRBD1 (6 bases). The CDR3 runs 16 residues. V lost 1 base to trimming and J lost 2 bases, with 9 bases between them. Germline V gives CDR1 SEHNR, CDR2 FQNEAQ (reference sequence). The CDR3 reads CASSLDTGPGANVLTF. The CDR3 DNA reads TGTGCCAGCAGCTTAGATACAGGGCCTGGGGCCAACGTCCTGACTTTC.

The gene calls are TRBV20-1 and TRBJ2-7, with TRBD2 matching 9 bases. Per the germline V gene, CDR1 is DFQATT and CDR2 is SNEGSKA (reference sequence). J lost 7 bases, V lost 0 bases, and 4 bases had no gene match. CDR3 length equals 13 residues. The DNA of the CDR3 is TGCAGTGCTAGAGAAAGCGGGAGGTTTGAGCAGTACTTC. This codes for CSARESGRFEQYF.

The chain couples TRBV15 to TRBJ1-6; D is unclear. This CDR3 is built from 15 residues. Trimming removed 5 bases from V and 5 bases from J, with 13 bases in between. CDR1 is LNHNV, CDR2 YYDKDF, per germline (reference sequence). In nucleotides, the CDR3 is TGTGCCACCAGCTGGTCGGGGAATAATAATTCACCCCTCCACTTT. Translation: CATSWSGNNNSPLHF.

This clonotype was observed a few times. The rearrangement links TRBV6-2 or TRBV6-3 to TRBJ2-3; possible D gene TRBD2, 6 bases. There are 12 residues in the CDR3. V dropped 11 bases and J dropped 5 bases, with 14 bases sitting between them. CDR1 is MNHEY, CDR2 SVGEGT, per germline. CDR3 bases: TGTGCCTCCCTGGGACTGAGAGATACGCAGTATTTT. Translation: CASLGLRDTQYF.

The V and J genes are TRBV28 and TRBJ1-1; no clear D gene. V was trimmed by 6 bases and J by 0 bases, leaving 14 bases between them. This CDR3 spans 15 amino acids. The V gene's germline CDR1 is MDHEN and CDR2 SYDVKM. The CDR3 loop reads CASSPARFMNTEAFF. The CDR3 nucleotides are TGTGCCAGCAGCCCCGCCCGGTTTATGAACACTGAAGCTTTCTTT.

The chain recombines TRBV29-1 with TRBJ2-1; D might be TRBD2 (5 bases). V lost 7 bases, J lost 2 bases, and 12 bases lay in between. CDR1 and CDR2 from the germline V gene are SQVTM and ANQGSEA. The CDR3 contains 13 residues. The CDR3 sequence: CSALALAYNEQFF. Here the CDR3 DNA reads TGCAGCGCCCTAGCCTTGGCCTACAATGAGCAGTTCTTC.

This clonotype was observed a handful of times. This chain uses TRBV11-2 with TRBJ2-7; 8 bases match TRBD1. With V trimmed by 5 bases and J by 7 bases, 7 bases remained unmatched. This CDR3 is built from 13 residues. The germline gives CDR1 SGHAT, CDR2 FQNNGV. The CDR3 region is CASSLGQGLEQYF. The CDR3 nucleotides read TGTGCCAGCAGCCTTGGACAGGGTCTTGAGCAGTACTTC. Supplemented by reference TRBV11-2 and TRBJ2-7, the full variable domain reads EAGVAQSPRYKIIEKRQSVAFWCNPISGHATLYWYQQILGQGPKLLIQFQNNGVVDDSQLPKDRFSAERLKGVDSTLKIQPAKLEDSAVYLCASSLGQGLEQYFGPGTRLTVT.

This clonotype was detected only a few times. The chain carries TRBV6-1 and TRBJ2-2, with a possible D match to TRBD1 (5 bases). The CDR3 is 15 residues long. With 4 bases removed from V and 6 bases from J, the gap between germline ends came to 15 bases. CDR1 is MNHNS and CDR2 is SASEGT in the germline V gene. CDR3 DNA sequence: TGTGCCAGCAGTGCTCAGGGAATGCACCCCGGGGAGCTGTTTTTT. It specifies CASSAQGMHPGELFF.

V is TRBV6-2 or TRBV6-3 and J is TRBJ1-5; perhaps TRBD1 as D (5 bases). This CDR3 spans 15 amino acids. Germline-derived CDR1 and CDR2 are MNHEY and SVGEGT. Trimming cost V 6 bases and J 0 bases, with 12 bases left between them. The CDR3 nucleotides are TGTGCCAGCAGAAAAGGGGCGACTAGCAATCAGCCCCAGCATTTT. Translated, it gives CASRKGATSNQPQHF.

This clonotype occurred a few times. In DNA, the CDR3 is TGTGCCAGCAGCGGGGGGGACACTGAAGCTTTCTTT. It yields the protein CASSGGDTEAFF. J is TRBJ1-1 and V is TRBV28, with a tentative D call TRBD1 (5 bases). Deletions cut 6 bases from V and 3 bases from J, with 8 bases between. CDR1 and CDR2 from the germline V gene are MDHEN and SYDVKM. This CDR3 region has 12 residues.

This clonotype was counted ten times or more. The J gene is TRBJ2-2, the V gene TRBV12-3 or TRBV12-4; D remains unclear. The CDR3 loop spans 14 amino acids. The V and J ends lost 2 bases and 3 bases respectively, with 7 bases between them. CDR3: CASSLMGYTGELFF. CDR3 in DNA: TGTGCCAGCAGTTTAATGGGGTACACCGGGGAGCTGTTTTTT.

The rearrangement uses TRBV30 and TRBJ2-2; D is unclear. CDR1 is GTSNPN and CDR2 is SVGIG in the germline V gene (reference sequence). The CDR3 contains 11 residues. Trimming removed 5 bases at V and 7 bases at J, with 8 bases between. The CDR3, as DNA: TGTGCCTGGGAGACACTCGGGGAGCTGTTTTTT. Amino acids: CAWETLGELFF.

CDR3 region: CASSVTGTGELFF. The CDR3, as DNA: TGTGCCAGCAGTGTTACAGGCACCGGGGAGCTGTTTTTT. The rearrangement uses TRBV12-3 or TRBV12-4 and TRBJ2-2, with D possibly TRBD1 on 5 matching bases. The V and J ends lost 5 bases and 4 bases respectively, with 8 bases between them. The CDR3 consists of 13 residues.

This chain joins TRBV20-1 and TRBJ2-7; weak D call: TRBD1 (5 bases). From germline, CDR1 is DFQATT and CDR2 SNEGSKA (reference sequence). V was pared by 2 bases and J by 3 bases, with 17 bases between. This CDR3 spans 15 amino acids. In nucleotides, the CDR3 is TGCAGTGCTAGAATGACCAGGGTTGTAGGCTACGAGCAGTACTTC. Amino acids: CSARMTRVVGYEQYF.

The gene calls are TRBV24-1 and TRBJ2-1; 7 bases are a match to TRBD1. Per germline, CDR1 KGHDR and CDR2 SFDVKD. The CDR3 runs 15 residues. Trimming cost V 3 bases and J 6 bases; bases outside gene matches: 7. The CDR3 coding sequence is TGTGCCACCAGTGATCCGGGACAGAGATCCAATGAGCAGTTCTTC. Translation gives CATSDPGQRSNEQFF.

This clonotype was recorded at least ten times. The chain is built from TRBV7-2 and TRBJ2-2; 7 nucleotides agree with TRBD1. The CDR3 runs 17 residues. Germline V gene sequence: CDR1 SGHTA, CDR2 FQGNSA. J lost 0 bases, V lost 4 bases, and 8 bases had no gene match. CDR3 sequence reads: CASSWPLQGSNTGELFF. The DNA for the CDR3 is TGTGCCAGCAGCTGGCCCCTACAGGGGTCGAACACCGGGGAGCTGTTTTTT.

V is TRBV7-6 and J is TRBJ2-1, with 9 positions matching TRBD2. Germline values: CDR1 SGHVS, CDR2 FNYEAQ. The CDR3 has 14 residues. V lost 1 base, J lost 9 bases, and 4 bases stayed unmatched. CDR3: CASSLERTSVEQFF. The CDR3 nucleotides are TGTGCCAGCAGCTTAGAGAGGACTAGCGTTGAGCAGTTCTTC.

The chain links TRBV12-3 or TRBV12-4 to TRBJ2-7; 7 bases map to TRBD2. Trimming cost V 2 bases and J 2 bases; bases outside gene matches: 6. CDR3 length: 15 amino acids. The DNA for the CDR3 is TGTGCCAGCAGTTTAAAAGGAAGCGGGACCTACGAGCAGTACTTC. The encoded protein is CASSLKGSGTYEQYF.